This TCR beta chain appears in the sequencing data of a study of T cell responses to AZD1222 COVID-19 vaccine. With respect to this clone: The antigen remains undetermined.

Study results and limitations: The study identified only five to seven AZD1222 recipients as seropositive at baseline. Among spike-specific TCRs, nearly half reportedly target unmutated variant regions. Vaccine-related CD4 TCRs covered spike, predominating at 160-218 and 743-854.

Germline-derived CDR1 and CDR2 are MNHEY and SMNVEV (reference sequence). This CDR3 spans 16 amino acids. The V end lost 2 bases, the J end lost 1 base, and 14 bases lay between the germline ends. Generated by immunoSEQ multiplex PCR, the TCRdb table keeps only in-frame clones and is missing some. Of over 85,000 clones in the sample, around 93% are singletons; the top ten hold roughly 7.8%. The chain couples TRBV27 to TRBJ2-5; D is perhaps TRBD1 (5 bases). The receptor was derived from an adult in good health. This material consisted of peripheral blood, taken on day 0 of AZD1222 vaccination. The CDR3 here is CASSLSWGRSQETQYF. DNA for the CDR3: TGTGCCAGCAGTTTAAGTTGGGGCCGGTCCCAAGAGACCCAGTACTTC.